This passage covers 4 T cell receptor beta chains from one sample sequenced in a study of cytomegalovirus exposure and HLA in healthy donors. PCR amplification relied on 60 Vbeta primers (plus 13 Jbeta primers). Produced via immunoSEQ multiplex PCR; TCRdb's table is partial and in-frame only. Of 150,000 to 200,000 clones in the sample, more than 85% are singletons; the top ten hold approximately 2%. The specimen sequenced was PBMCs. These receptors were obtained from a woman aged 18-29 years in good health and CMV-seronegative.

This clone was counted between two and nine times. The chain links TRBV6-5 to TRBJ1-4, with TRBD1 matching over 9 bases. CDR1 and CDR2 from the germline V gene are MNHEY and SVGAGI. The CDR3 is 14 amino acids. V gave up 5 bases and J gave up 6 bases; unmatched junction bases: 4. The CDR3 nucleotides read TGTGCCAGCAGTCGACAGGGGGGCGATGAAAAACTGTTTTTT. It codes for CASSRQGGDEKLFF.

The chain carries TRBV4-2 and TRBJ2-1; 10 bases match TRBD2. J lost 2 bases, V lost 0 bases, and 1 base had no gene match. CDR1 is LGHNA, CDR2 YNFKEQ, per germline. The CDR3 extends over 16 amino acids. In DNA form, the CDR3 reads TGTGCCAGCAGCCAAGAAACTAGCGGGGCCTACAATGAGCAGTTCTTC. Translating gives CASSQETSGAYNEQFF.

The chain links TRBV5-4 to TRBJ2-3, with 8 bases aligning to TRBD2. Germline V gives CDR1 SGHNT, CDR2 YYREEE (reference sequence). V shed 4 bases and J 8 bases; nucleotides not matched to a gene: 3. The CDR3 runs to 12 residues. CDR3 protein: CASSRGGGTQYF. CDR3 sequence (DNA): TGTGCCAGCAGCCGGGGGGGCGGTACGCAGTATTTT.

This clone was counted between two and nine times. For the CDR3, the DNA is TGTGCCAGCAGTCTTAGACAGGCATGGGATTCACCCCTCCACTTT. Translated: CASSLRQAWDSPLHF. This chain links TRBV27 with TRBJ1-6; D may be TRBD1 (6 bases). CDR1 and CDR2 (germline): MNHEY, SMNVEV (reference sequence). CDR3 length: 15 residues. V was cut by 5 bases and J by 8 bases, with 16 bases left in between.